Below are 24 T cell receptor beta chains sequenced from a single sample in a study of CD8 T cells in acute hepatitis C reinfection. Time point noted: naive CD8 control sorted from an acute-time-point sample. Profiled with immunoSEQ multiplex PCR; TCRdb holds only in-frame clones, not every one. The table shows some 40,000 clones, with 87% occurring only once. The material sequenced was naive CD8+ T cells from PBMCs. All receptors come from a man in his thirties or forties with chronic hepatitis C.

V usage is TRBV7-8 and J usage is TRBJ1-1; D unclear. Germline CDR1 and CDR2: SGHVS and FQNEAQ. Trimming removed 1 base at V and 0 bases at J, with 9 bases between. CDR3 size: 15 residues. Here the CDR3 reads CASSLVSPMNTEAFF. The DNA for the CDR3 is TGTGCCAGCAGCTTAGTCTCGCCAATGAACACTGAAGCTTTCTTT.

The chain combines TRBV6-5 with TRBJ2-7, with D perhaps TRBD1 or TRBD2 (5 bases each). The V end was cut by 0 bases, the J end by 1 base, with 13 bases between. Germline lookup yields CDR1 MNHEY and CDR2 SVGAGI. The length of the CDR3 is 16 residues. CDR3 coding DNA: TGTGCCAGCAGTTACTCGGTGGGACGCCCATCCTACGAGCAGTACTTC. Protein sequence: CASSYSVGRPSYEQYF.

This chain joins TRBV19 and TRBJ2-1, with D perhaps assigned TRBD1 or TRBD2 (5 bases each). Germline values: CDR1 LNHDA, CDR2 SQIVND (reference sequence). The CDR3 runs to 16 residues. V was cut by 1 base and J by 4 bases, with 14 bases left in between. CDR3 in amino acids: CASSIGKWGLYNEQFF. Written as DNA, the CDR3 is TGTGCCAGTAGTATAGGGAAGTGGGGGTTGTACAATGAGCAGTTCTTC.

The chain combines TRBV7-9 with TRBJ2-7; D possibly corresponds to TRBD2 (6 bases). The CDR3 loop spans 12 amino acids. The germline V and J ends were trimmed by 4 bases and 6 bases, with 10 bases remaining between them. Germline assignment: CDR1 SEHNR and CDR2 FQNEAQ (reference sequence). DNA for the CDR3: TGTGCCAGCAGCTGGAACGGGGGCGAGCAGTACTTC. It encodes CASSWNGGEQYF. Looking up the rest from reference TRBV7-9 and TRBJ2-7 gives the full variable domain: DTGVSQNPRHKITKRGQNVTFRCDPISEHNRLYWYRQTLGQGPEFLTYFQNEAQLEKSRLLSDRFSAERPKGSFSTLEIQRTEQGDSAMYLCASSWNGGEQYFGPGTRLTVT.

This sequence joins TRBV10-3 and TRBJ1-5, with no clear D. This CDR3 has 15 amino acids. V was pared by 2 bases and J by 0 bases, with 8 bases between. In germline, CDR1 is ENHRY, CDR2 SYGVKD. The DNA for the CDR3 is TGTGCCATCAGTGAGGGGAGGGATAGCAATCAGCCCCAGCATTTT. It yields the protein CAISEGRDSNQPQHF.

The chain employs TRBV5-5 and TRBJ2-5; D is unresolved. Trimming cost V 1 base and J 5 bases, with 15 bases left between them. This CDR3 has 15 amino acids. CDR1 is SGHKS, CDR2 YYEKEE, per germline (reference sequence). CDR3 sequence reads: CASSLKNRMLETQYF. The CDR3 region has the DNA TGTGCCAGCAGCTTGAAGAACAGAATGTTGGAGACCCAGTACTTC. The full variable domain, rest sourced from reference TRBV5-5 and TRBJ2-5, is DAGVTQSPTHLIKTRGQQVTLRCSPISGHKSVSWYQQVLGQGPQFIFQYYEKEERGRGNFPDRFSARQFPNYSSELNVNALLLGDSALYLCASSLKNRMLETQYFGPGTRLLVL.

The chain joins TRBV27 to TRBJ1-5; no firm D call. Trimming pared 2 bases from V and 6 bases from J, leaving 8 bases between. CDR1 and CDR2 from the germline V gene are MNHEY and SMNVEV (reference sequence). This CDR3 has 13 residues. In nucleotides, the CDR3 is TGTGCCAGCAGTTTAACAGCTGGTCAGCCCCAGCATTTT. Its protein product is CASSLTAGQPQHF.

This clone was found a few times. The chain combines TRBV30 with TRBJ2-1; 9 bases align to TRBD2. The CDR3 is 14 residues long. Germline values: CDR1 GTSNPN, CDR2 SVGIG (reference sequence). Trimming at V came to 4 bases and at J to 5 bases, leaving 6 bases not matched to a gene. CDR3 residues: CAWNAGGVNNEQFF. For the CDR3, the DNA is TGTGCCTGGAATGCGGGGGGGGTGAACAATGAGCAGTTCTTC.

This chain joins TRBV9 and TRBJ1-1; 9 bases match TRBD1. Germline CDR1 reads SGDLS; CDR2 reads YYNGEE. This CDR3 region has 16 residues. J lost 7 bases, V lost 0 bases, and 10 bases had no gene match. CDR3 sequence (DNA): TGTGCCAGCAGCGTAGAAGGCTCGGGACAGGGCCATGAAGCTTTCTTT. Protein sequence: CASSVEGSGQGHEAFF.

The chain joins TRBV7-2 to TRBJ2-7; TRBD1 might be the D (5 bases). V dropped 2 bases and J dropped 3 bases, with 11 bases sitting between them. This CDR3 has 14 residues. The germline CDR1 and CDR2 sequences are SGHTA and FQGNSA. CDR3 coding DNA: TGTGCCAGCAGCTTACCGCAGACAGACTACGAGCAGTACTTC. Translated: CASSLPQTDYEQYF.

The gene calls are TRBV2 and TRBJ1-2; D ambiguous. The CDR3 spans 17 residues. V lost 1 base to trimming and J lost 5 bases, with 20 bases between them. Looked up from germline, CDR1 is SNHLY and CDR2 is FYNNEI. CDR3 sequence: CASSEGYLAGERYGYTF. The CDR3, as DNA: TGTGCCAGCAGTGAAGGTTACCTAGCGGGAGAAAGATATGGCTACACCTTC.

The J gene is TRBJ2-3, the V gene TRBV4-1; 11 bases fit TRBD2. V lost 9 bases and J lost 2; bases outside the gene matches: 4. CDR3 length: 14 amino acids. CDR1 MGHRA and CDR2 YSYEKL come from the germline V gene. The CDR3, as DNA: TGCGCCAGTGGGACTAGCGGTTTCACAGATACGCAGTATTTT. This gives the protein CASGTSGFTDTQYF.

This clone showed up just a few times. V and J are TRBV19 and TRBJ1-5; TRBD1 matches 8 bases. This CDR3 comprises 12 residues. Germline V gene lookup returns CDR1 LNHDA and CDR2 SQIVND (reference sequence). The junction had 3 bases not matched to a gene; V was cut back by 10 bases and J by 4 bases. This CDR3 reads CATGTGNQPQHF. CDR3 in DNA: TGTGCCACCGGGACAGGTAATCAGCCCCAGCATTTT. Full variable domain (outside the CDR3, taken from reference TRBV19 and TRBJ1-5): DGGITQSPKYLFRKEGQNVTLSCEQNLNHDAMYWYRQDPGQGLRLIYYSQIVNDFQKGDIAEGYSVSREKKESFPLTVTSAQKNPTAFYLCATGTGNQPQHFGDGTRLSIL.

Notes on this clone: One end of the junction does not line up with germline, which may come from a read error. The chain combines TRBV2 with TRBJ2-7, with 7 positions matching TRBD2. CDR1 SNHLY and CDR2 FYNNEI come from the germline V gene. The CDR3 extends over 12 amino acids. CDR3 sequence (DNA): TGTGCCAACCGGGGGAGGGCCTATGAGCAGTACTTC. Translation gives CANRGRAYEQYF.

Only one count was recorded for this clone. The chain carries TRBV7-2 and TRBJ2-7, with D maybe TRBD1 (6 bases). Germline V gene sequence: CDR1 SGHTA, CDR2 FQGNSA. The CDR3 runs 15 residues. V shed 3 bases and J shed 0 bases, with 12 bases lying between them. CDR3: CASSFGGSSSYEQYF. CDR3 DNA: TGTGCCAGCAGCTTTGGGGGCAGTAGCTCCTACGAGCAGTACTTC.

This clone has more than one count but fewer than ten. The V call is TRBV19, the J call TRBJ2-7, with D maybe TRBD1 (8 bases). The CDR3 has 15 amino acids. V dropped 5 bases and J dropped 7 bases, with 21 bases sitting between them. The germline V gene has CDR1 LNHDA and CDR2 SQIVND (reference sequence). The CDR3 coding sequence is TGTGCCAGTAGTCCCTGGACAGGGAGGGTTTGGGAGCAGTACTTC. Protein product: CASSPWTGRVWEQYF.

The rearrangement links TRBV7-9 to TRBJ1-1, with 9 bases that match TRBD1. Germline CDR1 and CDR2: SEHNR and FQNEAQ (reference sequence). V was pared by 3 bases and J by 10 bases, with 12 bases of the junction left unmatched. The CDR3 loop spans 15 amino acids. In nucleotides, the CDR3 is TGTGCCAGCAGCTTCATTTCTGGGGACAGGGTCGGAGCTTTCTTT. It is translated as CASSFISGDRVGAFF.

The genes are TRBV20-1 and TRBJ2-7; D gene ambiguous. Germline V gene lookup returns CDR1 DFQATT and CDR2 SNEGSKA (reference sequence). V gave up 1 base and J gave up 6 bases, with 4 bases separating them. The CDR3 sequence is 10 residues long. CDR3 sequence: CSARAGEQYF. In DNA form, the CDR3 reads TGCAGTGCTAGAGCAGGCGAGCAGTACTTC.

This rearrangement joins TRBV7-3 to TRBJ2-3; no reliable D call. V lost 1 base and J 3 bases, leaving 5 bases between the germline ends. The CDR3 loop spans 13 amino acids. Germline V CDR1 and CDR2: SGHTA, FQGTGA. In DNA form, the CDR3 reads TGTGCCAGCAGCTTAATCACGACAGATACGCAGTATTTT. Translation: CASSLITTDTQYF.

This chain connects TRBV27 to TRBJ2-1; 7 positions agree with TRBD2. The CDR3 is made up of 16 amino acids. Germline V gene lookup returns CDR1 MNHEY and CDR2 SMNVEV (reference sequence). V lost 7 bases and J lost 0; bases outside the gene matches: 9. Here the CDR3 DNA reads TGTGCCAGCATTAGGGAGGGAGGGAGCTCCTACAATGAGCAGTTCTTC. The encoded protein is CASIREGGSSYNEQFF.

The V and J genes are TRBV27 and TRBJ2-4; the D gene could be TRBD1 or TRBD2 (6 bases each). Germline V lookup: CDR1 MNHEY, CDR2 SMNVEV (reference sequence). The length of the CDR3 is 17 residues. V shed 5 bases and J shed 0 bases, with 17 bases lying between them. The CDR3: CASSPTGLGGAKNIQYF. The CDR3 DNA reads as TGTGCCAGCAGTCCTACAGGGCTGGGGGGAGCCAAAAACATTCAGTACTTC.

V usage is TRBV6-1 and J usage is TRBJ2-1, with D unresolved. Germline assignment: CDR1 MNHNS and CDR2 SASEGT. The CDR3 spans 13 residues. The V end lost 2 bases, the J end lost 12 bases, and 14 bases lay between the germline ends. CDR3 DNA sequence: TGTGCCAGCAGTGAAAATCCCTACCTTGGGCAGTTCTTC. This encodes CASSENPYLGQFF.

CDR3 sequence reads: CASSPASSYNEQFF. DNA of the CDR3: TGTGCCAGCAGTCCAGCCAGCTCCTACAATGAGCAGTTCTTC. The chain uses TRBV27 and TRBJ2-1; D call uncertain. Trimming took 5 bases from V and 0 from J, leaving 8 bases between them. Germline lookup yields CDR1 MNHEY and CDR2 SMNVEV (reference sequence). The CDR3 loop spans 14 amino acids.

This chain uses TRBV4-1 with TRBJ1-1; TRBD1 matches 7 bases. CDR3 length equals 12 residues. Trimming at V came to 4 bases and at J to 7 bases, leaving 3 bases not matched to a gene. Germline CDR1 is MGHRA and CDR2 is YSYEKL. The CDR3, as DNA: TGCGCCAGCAGCCCGACAGGGCTTGAAGCTTTCTTT. Translation gives CASSPTGLEAFF.